This T cell receptor beta chain emerged from a study of blood T cells in healthy people across ages. Overall study results and limits: Whereas aged donors had fewer naive CD4+ cells, long-lived donors had more of them and higher diversity. TCR beta diversity was tightly associated with the proportion of naive T cells.

The CDR3 has 14 amino acids. Germline V gene data show CDR1 as MNHEY and CDR2 as SVGEGT. A sample-barcoded 5' primer and a J-beta primer mix were used in a second PCR of roughly 7 to 11 cycles. Template switching added a 12-random-nucleotide identifier to every cDNA molecule. The study obtained at least 2.5 million CDR3-containing paired-end reads from every sample. TCRdb independently ran MiXCR on the 5' RACE reads; one entry per CDR3 protein. This sample carries around 1,800,000 distinct CDR3 sequences, approximately 40% of them seen once, and the ten largest clones take under 25%. Note on this clonotype: Its specificity is not known.

This receptor was taken from a human donor in good health. This rearrangement joins TRBV6-2 or TRBV6-3 to TRBJ2-1; possible D gene TRBD2, 5 bases. The J call may not be correct, given that the DNA end is closer to TRBJ2-7. The sequenced material came from blood. The CDR3 DNA follows: TGTGCCAGCAGCACCGGGGTACTCTACAATGAGCAGTACTTC. It specifies CASSTGVLYNEQYF.